These T cell receptor beta chains were read from a single sample in a study of T cell responses to AZD1222 COVID-19 vaccine. The protocol was immunoSEQ multiplex PCR, while the TCRdb copy is restricted to in-frame clones and leaves out a portion. The table has roughly 190,000 clones, approximately 95% seen once. The sequencing used peripheral blood, collected on day 0 of AZD1222 vaccination. The source of these receptors is an adult in good health. Each CDR3 is given with its conserved first and last residue. Fields, in order: D gene, V gene, J gene, CDR3 protein. D genes are given only for firm matches.

d_gene: NA; v_gene: TRBV7-8; j_gene: TRBJ2-3; CDR3aa: CASSLAREDTQYF
d_gene: NA; v_gene: TRBV19; j_gene: TRBJ2-7; CDR3aa: CASSVGVDSYEQYF
d_gene: NA; v_gene: TRBV4-1; j_gene: TRBJ1-2; CDR3aa: CASSQVAGDGYTF
d_gene: TRBD1; v_gene: TRBV7-9; j_gene: TRBJ1-6; CDR3aa: CASSLVGTGGRSPLHF
d_gene: NA; v_gene: TRBV5-1; j_gene: TRBJ2-3; CDR3aa: CASSTLSPRGDTQYF
d_gene: NA; v_gene: TRBV5-1; j_gene: TRBJ2-5; CDR3aa: CASSPLDGGGTQYF
d_gene: NA; v_gene: TRBV19; j_gene: TRBJ1-6; CDR3aa: CASSIAGRYNSPLHF
d_gene: NA; v_gene: TRBV5-1; j_gene: TRBJ2-2; CDR3aa: CASSLAGTQNTGELFF
d_gene: TRBD1; v_gene: TRBV5-6; j_gene: TRBJ2-7; CDR3aa: CASSHRDRGHSYEQYF
d_gene: TRBD2; v_gene: TRBV6-5; j_gene: TRBJ2-7; CDR3aa: CASSNHPGLAYEQYF
d_gene: NA; v_gene: TRBV15; j_gene: TRBJ1-1; CDR3aa: CATSRDYAGAGEAFF
d_gene: TRBD1; v_gene: TRBV5-1; j_gene: TRBJ1-3; CDR3aa: CASSLFGTEVNTIYF
d_gene: NA; v_gene: TRBV3-1/TRBV3-2; j_gene: TRBJ1-1; CDR3aa: CASSQGSSQGTEAFF
d_gene: TRBD2; v_gene: TRBV19; j_gene: TRBJ2-1; CDR3aa: CASSDWTSGYNNEQFF
d_gene: TRBD1; v_gene: TRBV5-1; j_gene: TRBJ2-2; CDR3aa: CASSATGEDTGELFF
d_gene: NA; v_gene: TRBV11-1; j_gene: TRBJ2-1; CDR3aa: CASSLGYNNEQFF
d_gene: NA; v_gene: TRBV11-2; j_gene: TRBJ1-6; CDR3aa: CASSLRTEHNSPLHF
d_gene: NA; v_gene: TRBV2; j_gene: TRBJ1-2; CDR3aa: CASSADRNYGYTF
d_gene: NA; v_gene: TRBV14; j_gene: TRBJ1-2; CDR3aa: CASSQDRAYGYTF
d_gene: NA; v_gene: TRBV19; j_gene: TRBJ1-5; CDR3aa: CASIGQGNQPQHF
d_gene: TRBD2; v_gene: TRBV9; j_gene: TRBJ2-2; CDR3aa: CASSVPREGLRTGELFF
d_gene: NA; v_gene: TRBV12-3/TRBV12-4; j_gene: TRBJ1-5; CDR3aa: CASSFSVWPQHF
d_gene: NA; v_gene: TRBV7-9; j_gene: TRBJ2-7; CDR3aa: CASSYSTQAGLETYEQYF
d_gene: TRBD1; v_gene: TRBV5-4; j_gene: TRBJ1-1; CDR3aa: CASSFRGENTEAFF
d_gene: NA; v_gene: TRBV28; j_gene: TRBJ1-5; CDR3aa: CASTVFLTRGSANQPQHF
d_gene: NA; v_gene: TRBV27; j_gene: TRBJ1-5; CDR3aa: CASSLLEDQPQHF
d_gene: NA; v_gene: TRBV29-1; j_gene: TRBJ2-5; CDR3aa: CSVDTRQETQYF
d_gene: NA; v_gene: TRBV7-9; j_gene: TRBJ1-4; CDR3aa: CASSLRSIEGEKLFF
d_gene: NA; v_gene: TRBV5-1; j_gene: TRBJ2-1; CDR3aa: CASSLRVGEQFF
d_gene: NA; v_gene: TRBV27; j_gene: TRBJ1-1; CDR3aa: CASRRGGKRWTEAFF
d_gene: NA; v_gene: TRBV5-1; j_gene: TRBJ1-2; CDR3aa: CASSLHTGSSGYTF
d_gene: TRBD2; v_gene: TRBV19; j_gene: TRBJ2-3; CDR3aa: CASSQTSGPLDTQYF
d_gene: TRBD1; v_gene: TRBV5-1; j_gene: TRBJ2-3; CDR3aa: CASGVTGGVSDTQYF
d_gene: TRBD1; v_gene: TRBV28; j_gene: TRBJ2-2; CDR3aa: CASSDPGQGETGELFF
d_gene: NA; v_gene: TRBV18; j_gene: TRBJ2-5; CDR3aa: CASSPQTEETQYF
d_gene: NA; v_gene: TRBV7-2; j_gene: TRBJ2-1; CDR3aa: CASSLGRGLSSYNEQFF
d_gene: NA; v_gene: TRBV5-6; j_gene: TRBJ1-2; CDR3aa: CASSSPMGQTLAYGYTF
d_gene: NA; v_gene: TRBV3-1/TRBV3-2; j_gene: TRBJ1-2; CDR3aa: CASSPARIGGYTF
d_gene: TRBD1; v_gene: TRBV27; j_gene: TRBJ1-3; CDR3aa: CASSLSWDRGNTIYF
d_gene: NA; v_gene: TRBV4-1; j_gene: TRBJ2-7; CDR3aa: CASSQDARESSYEQYF
d_gene: NA; v_gene: TRBV27; j_gene: TRBJ1-5; CDR3aa: CACRDQGKGSNQPQHF
d_gene: NA; v_gene: TRBV5-1; j_gene: TRBJ1-1; CDR3aa: CASSAQGVENGEAFF
d_gene: TRBD2; v_gene: TRBV9; j_gene: TRBJ2-1; CDR3aa: CASSVVGSGSHEQFF
d_gene: NA; v_gene: TRBV27; j_gene: TRBJ1-2; CDR3aa: CASRLDIKTIYGYTF
d_gene: NA; v_gene: TRBV7-9; j_gene: TRBJ2-3; CDR3aa: CASSSTAVRSSTDTQYF
d_gene: TRBD1; v_gene: TRBV5-1; j_gene: TRBJ2-6; CDR3aa: CASSLQGASGANVLTF
d_gene: TRBD2; v_gene: TRBV4-2; j_gene: TRBJ2-1; CDR3aa: CASSQRTSGSSGLYNEQFF
d_gene: NA; v_gene: TRBV29-1; j_gene: TRBJ1-1; CDR3aa: CSVGMGGNTEAFF
d_gene: NA; v_gene: TRBV4-1; j_gene: TRBJ1-2; CDR3aa: CASSQEIRSTRGGYTF
d_gene: NA; v_gene: TRBV5-1; j_gene: TRBJ1-6; CDR3aa: CASSLQSVNSPLHF
d_gene: TRBD1; v_gene: TRBV24-1; j_gene: TRBJ2-1; CDR3aa: CATSDFPGQGIRGQFF